The 25 T cell receptor beta chains in this list originate from one sample, sequenced in a study of control samples from healthy donors and cancer patients. Sequencing used immunoSEQ multiplex PCR; TCRdb keeps in-frame clones, though not all of them. The sample has fewer than 95,000 clones, over 75% seen once; the top ten hold roughly 2.1%. The sample comprised blood. These receptors were obtained from a woman aged 40 to 50 in good health.

This clone was detected only once. V is TRBV6-4 and J is TRBJ1-6; D ambiguous. The CDR3 totals 13 residues. Trimming cost V 8 bases and J 6 bases, with 11 bases left between them. Germline CDR1 reads MRHNA; CDR2 reads SNTAGT. The CDR3 region is CASRTDFNSPLHF. The CDR3 DNA reads as TGTGCCAGCCGAACCGACTTTAATTCACCCCTCCACTTT.

J is TRBJ1-1 and V is TRBV6-5; D ambiguous. With 1 base removed from V and 3 bases from J, the gap between germline ends came to 6 bases. The CDR3 sequence is 13 residues long. Per the germline V gene, CDR1 is MNHEY and CDR2 is SVGAGI. CDR3 DNA: TGTGCCAGCAGTTACTGGACCCACACTGAAGCTTTCTTT. Its translation: CASSYWTHTEAFF.

V usage is TRBV7-9 and J usage is TRBJ2-2; D is unresolved. The germline V and J ends were trimmed by 1 base and 4 bases, with 7 bases remaining between them. Germline V gives CDR1 SEHNR, CDR2 FQNEAQ (reference sequence). This CDR3 spans 14 amino acids. The CDR3 DNA sequence: TGTGCCAGCAGCTTAGAGCGCGCCACCGGGGAGCTGTTTTTT. Translation gives CASSLERATGELFF.

V usage is TRBV29-1 and J usage is TRBJ2-7; 8 bases match TRBD1. The CDR3 length is 13 residues. Germline CDR1 is SQVTM and CDR2 is ANQGSEA. The ends lost 2 bases at V and 4 bases at J; junction bases unmatched: 4. The DNA of the CDR3 is TGCAGCGTTGAAAACACAGGGGGGTACGAGCAGTACTTC. It specifies CSVENTGGYEQYF.

The genes are TRBV3-1 (or the pseudogene TRBV3-2) and TRBJ1-2; no reliable D call. CDR3 size: 13 residues. CDR1 and CDR2 (germline): LGHDT, YNNKEL (reference sequence). V was shortened by 2 bases and J by 8 bases, with 12 bases between the two germline ends. This CDR3 is CASSQTRPGGYTF. CDR3 nucleotide sequence: TGTGCCAGCAGCCAAACCAGGCCTGGGGGCTACACCTTC.

The V gene is TRBV11-3, the J gene TRBJ2-5; D possibly corresponds to TRBD2 (6 bases). This CDR3 is 15 amino acids long. Trimming removed 1 base from V and 5 bases from J, with 14 bases in between. CDR1 SGHNT and CDR2 YENEEA come from the germline V gene. Here the CDR3 reads CASSLGQLAGETQYF. The CDR3, as DNA: TGTGCCAGCAGCTTAGGCCAACTAGCTGGTGAGACCCAGTACTTC.

This CDR3 is CASSSSTRVGHGYTF. CDR3 sequence (DNA): TGTGCCAGCAGCTCGTCCACAAGGGTAGGCCATGGCTACACCTTC. The J gene is TRBJ1-2, the V gene TRBV7-3; D is unresolved. The germline V and J ends were trimmed by 4 bases and 6 bases, with 18 bases remaining between them. There are 15 residues in the CDR3. The germline gives CDR1 SGHTA, CDR2 FQGTGA. Full variable domain (remainder filled in from reference TRBV7-3 and TRBJ1-2): GAGVSQTPSNKVTEKGKYVELRCDPISGHTALYWYRQSLGQGPEFLIYFQGTGAADDSGLPNDRFFAVRPEGSVSTLKIQRTERGDSAVYLCASSSSTRVGHGYTFGSGTRLTVV.

This chain links TRBV5-1 with TRBJ1-4; D unclear. Per the germline V gene, CDR1 is SGHRS and CDR2 is YFSETQ. Between the trimmed V and J ends, which lost 4 bases and 7 bases, there was a span of 14 bases. CDR3 length: 14 residues. CDR3: CASSLEGDGEKLFF. CDR3 in DNA: TGCGCCAGCAGCCTGGAAGGCGATGGTGAAAAACTGTTTTTT.

There are a few counts of this clone. V is TRBV6-5 and J is TRBJ1-5; D call uncertain. Germline V gene sequence: CDR1 MNHEY, CDR2 SVGAGI. The CDR3 loop spans 15 amino acids. With 2 bases removed from V and 1 base from J, the gap between germline ends came to 9 bases. The CDR3 region is CASSYGPGSNQPQHF. The CDR3, as DNA: TGTGCCAGCAGTTACGGCCCGGGCAGCAATCAGCCCCAGCATTTT.

The CDR3 protein is CASSSEFAGSGQYF. For the CDR3, the DNA is TGTGCCAGCAGCTCAGAGTTCGCCGGCTCTGGGCAGTACTTC. V is TRBV7-9 and J is TRBJ2-7, with no clear D. The CDR3 consists of 14 residues. Germline CDR1 and CDR2: SEHNR and FQNEAQ (reference sequence). Trimming stripped 4 bases from V and 9 bases from J, with 19 bases between.

The genes are TRBV5-8 and TRBJ1-2, with 8 bases that match TRBD1. Germline CDR1 reads SGHTS; CDR2 reads YDEGEE. V lost 4 bases and J lost 2; bases outside the gene matches: 7. The CDR3 is made up of 15 amino acids. Here the CDR3 DNA reads TGTGCCAGCAGCACCGGACAGGGACAAAACTATGGCTACACCTTC. Translation gives CASSTGQGQNYGYTF.

V and J are TRBV7-8 and TRBJ2-1; the D is unclear. CDR3 length equals 13 residues. V lost 1 base and J 7 bases, leaving 8 bases between the germline ends. CDR1 is SGHVS, CDR2 FQNEAQ, per germline. The CDR3 loop reads CASSLVLGNEQFF. Here the CDR3 DNA reads TGTGCCAGCAGCTTAGTTCTGGGAAATGAGCAGTTCTTC. Full variable domain (outside the CDR3, taken from reference TRBV7-8 and TRBJ2-1): GAGVSQSPRYKVAKRGQDVALRCDPISGHVSLFWYQQALGQGPEFLTYFQNEAQLDKSGLPSDRFFAERPEGSVSTLKIQRTQQEDSAVYLCASSLVLGNEQFFGPGTRLTVL.

The chain has TRBV5-1 and TRBJ1-2; possible D gene TRBD1, 5 bases. The germline V gene has CDR1 SGHRS and CDR2 YFSETQ. Trimming took off 4 bases at V and 3 bases at J, with 10 bases between the two ends. The CDR3 is 13 residues long. CDR3 in amino acids: CASSTATDYGYTF. The CDR3 DNA follows: TGCGCCAGCAGCACCGCGACAGACTATGGCTACACCTTC.

The chain has TRBV21-1 and TRBJ2-3; no DNA check was done on the table's D call, TRBD2. TRBV21-1 corresponds to a pseudogene. This CDR3 contains 21 residues. The CDR3 sequence is CASSKGAPAGVGKTSTDTQYF. For the CDR3, the DNA is TGTGCCAGCAGCAAAGGAGCCCCGGCGGGGGTTGGAAAAACTAGCACAGATACGCAGTATTTT.

The chain uses TRBV9 and TRBJ2-7, with a tentative D call TRBD1 (6 bases). The CDR3 sequence is 14 residues long. The V gene lost 0 bases and the J gene lost 2 bases, with 9 bases spanning the gap. Germline CDR1 reads SGDLS; CDR2 reads YYNGEE. As DNA, the CDR3 is TGTGCCAGCAGCGTAGACGAGGGGGCCTACGAGCAGTACTTC. As protein: CASSVDEGAYEQYF.

The chain joins TRBV6-5 to TRBJ2-3; weak D call: TRBD1 (6 bases). The CDR3 sequence is 15 residues long. The germline V gene encodes CDR1 MNHEY and CDR2 SVGAGI. V lost 6 bases and J 4 bases, leaving 17 bases between the germline ends. CDR3 loop: CASRIQGWGADTQYF. In DNA form, the CDR3 reads TGTGCCAGCAGAATACAGGGTTGGGGCGCAGATACGCAGTATTTT.

V gene TRBV6-6 combines with J gene TRBJ1-4; D remains ambiguous. From germline, CDR1 is MNHNY and CDR2 SVGAGI (reference sequence). The germline V and J ends were trimmed by 7 bases and 0 bases, with 12 bases remaining between them. CDR3 length: 15 amino acids. The CDR3 spells CASIDHRTTNEKLFF. CDR3 nucleotide sequence: TGTGCCAGCATCGATCACCGAACAACTAATGAAAAACTGTTTTTT.

DNA of the CDR3: TGCAGTGCGAGTGACCCGGGGGCCCCCACAGATACGCAGTATTTT. Translated, it gives CSASDPGAPTDTQYF. The chain links TRBV20-1 to TRBJ2-3, with D perhaps being TRBD1 or TRBD2 (6 bases each). In germline, CDR1 is DFQATT, CDR2 SNEGSKA (reference sequence). This CDR3 is 15 amino acids long. V gave up 6 bases and J gave up 2 bases, with 18 bases separating them.

This clone has only one observation. Within the sample, other DNA sequences also encode this same CDR3. The chain joins TRBV19 to TRBJ2-3; the match to TRBD2 covers 9 bases. CDR1 and CDR2 (germline): LNHDA, SQIVND (reference sequence). With 6 bases clipped from V and 4 bases from J, the junction kept 5 bases outside the gene matches. There are 14 residues in the CDR3. CDR3: CASRRGGRADTQYF. The CDR3 region has the DNA TGTGCCAGTAGGCGGGGGGGGCGCGCAGATACGCAGTATTTT.

This chain connects TRBV6-2 or TRBV6-3 to TRBJ1-1; D unresolved. V was cut by 6 bases and J by 0 bases, with 14 bases left in between. The CDR3 consists of 15 residues. Looked up from germline, CDR1 is MNHEY and CDR2 is SVGEGT. The DNA of the CDR3 is TGTGCCAGCAGCAAGGCGGGGATCATGAACACTGAAGCTTTCTTT. This encodes CASSKAGIMNTEAFF.

The chain is built from TRBV6-1 and TRBJ2-5; D gene unclear. The V and J ends lost 1 base and 2 bases respectively, with 8 bases between them. The CDR3 totals 14 residues. Germline CDR1 reads MNHNS; CDR2 reads SASEGT. The CDR3 here is CASSEGTPQETQYF. CDR3 nucleotide sequence: TGTGCCAGCAGTGAAGGTACACCACAAGAGACCCAGTACTTC.

The chain combines TRBV9 with TRBJ2-1; maybe TRBD2 (6 bases). Germline CDR1 SGDLS, CDR2 YYNGEE. The V and J ends lost 3 bases and 4 bases respectively, with 11 bases between them. This CDR3 region has 14 residues. CDR3 nucleotides: TGTGCCAGCAGCGGGGGGGAACTTTACAATGAGCAGTTCTTC. Its translation: CASSGGELYNEQFF.

This clone was seen a handful of times. The chain combines TRBV2 with TRBJ2-7; D ambiguous. Germline CDR1 reads SNHLY; CDR2 reads FYNNEI. Trimming removed 3 bases from V and 7 bases from J, with 7 bases in between. CDR3 length: 11 amino acids. CDR3 coding DNA: TGTGCCAGCAGTGACCCACTTGAGCAGTACTTC. This encodes CASSDPLEQYF.

Note on this clone: The identical CDR3 is also encoded by other nucleotide sequences in the sample. This chain uses TRBV27 with TRBJ1-6, with D tentatively TRBD1 (5 bases). The CDR3 has 14 residues. V lost 1 base, J lost 10 bases, and 11 bases lay in between. Germline V gene lookup returns CDR1 MNHEY and CDR2 SMNVEV (reference sequence). CDR3 in amino acids: CASSLFPGGSPLHF. The CDR3 nucleotides are TGTGCCAGCAGTTTATTTCCGGGGGGATCACCCCTCCACTTT.

CDR3 bases: TGTGCCAGCAGCCGACACGGACAGGGGGCAATCGATGAGCAGTTCTTC. The encoded protein is CASSRHGQGAIDEQFF. This chain joins TRBV5-5 and TRBJ2-1; 11 bases agree with TRBD1. This CDR3 is built from 16 residues. Germline assignment: CDR1 SGHKS and CDR2 YYEKEE (reference sequence). J was trimmed by 8 bases and V by 4 bases; bases with no gene match: 11.